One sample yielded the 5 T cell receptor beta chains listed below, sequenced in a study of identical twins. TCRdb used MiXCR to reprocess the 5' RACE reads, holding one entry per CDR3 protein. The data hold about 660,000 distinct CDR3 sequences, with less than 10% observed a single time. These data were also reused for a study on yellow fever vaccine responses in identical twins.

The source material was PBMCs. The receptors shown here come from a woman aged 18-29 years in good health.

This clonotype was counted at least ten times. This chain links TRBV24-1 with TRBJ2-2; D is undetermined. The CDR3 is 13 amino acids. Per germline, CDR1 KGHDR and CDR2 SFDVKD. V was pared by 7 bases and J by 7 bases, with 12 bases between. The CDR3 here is CATSPIENGELFF. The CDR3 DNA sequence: TGTGCCACCAGCCCTATCGAAAACGGGGAGCTGTTTTTT.

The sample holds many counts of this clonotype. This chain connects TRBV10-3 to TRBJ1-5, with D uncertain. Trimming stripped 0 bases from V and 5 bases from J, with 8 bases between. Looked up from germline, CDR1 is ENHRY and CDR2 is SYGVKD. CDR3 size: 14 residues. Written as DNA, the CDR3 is TGTGCCATCAGTGAGTCGATCGGAGATCAGCCCCAGCATTTT. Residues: CAISESIGDQPQHF.

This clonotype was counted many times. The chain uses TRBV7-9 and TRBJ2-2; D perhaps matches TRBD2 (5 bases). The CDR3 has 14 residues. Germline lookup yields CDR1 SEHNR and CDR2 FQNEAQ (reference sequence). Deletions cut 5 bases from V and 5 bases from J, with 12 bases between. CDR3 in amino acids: CASSQTAGTGELFF. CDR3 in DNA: TGTGCCAGCAGCCAGACCGCGGGTACCGGGGAGCTGTTTTTT.

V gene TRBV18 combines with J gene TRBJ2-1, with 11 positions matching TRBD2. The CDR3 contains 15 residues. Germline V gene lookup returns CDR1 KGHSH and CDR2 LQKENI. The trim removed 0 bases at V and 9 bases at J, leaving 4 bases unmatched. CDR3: CASSPPRLAGGEQFF. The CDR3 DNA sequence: TGTGCCAGCTCACCACCCCGTCTAGCGGGGGGTGAGCAGTTCTTC.

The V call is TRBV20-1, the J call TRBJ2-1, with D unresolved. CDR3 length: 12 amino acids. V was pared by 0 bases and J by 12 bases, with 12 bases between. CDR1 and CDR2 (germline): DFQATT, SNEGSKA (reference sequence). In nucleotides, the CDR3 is TGCAGTGCTAGAGACCCCCAGGTGGGGCAGTTCTTC. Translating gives CSARDPQVGQFF.